Following are 9 T cell receptor beta chains from one sample sequenced in a study of cytotoxic CD8 clonotypes in ibrutinib-treated CLL. The data were produced by immunoSEQ multiplex PCR, yet TCRdb's version contains in-frame clones alone and is incomplete. This table holds approximately 100,000 clones, 45% to 65% found once. The source was PBMCs, collected after 24 months of ibrutinib treatment. The origin of the receptors is a human donor with chronic lymphocytic leukemia.

Worth noting for this clone: The same CDR3 also results from other DNA sequences found in this sample. The V call is TRBV4-2, the J call TRBJ1-4, with D unresolved. In germline, CDR1 is LGHNA, CDR2 YNFKEQ. V dropped 1 base and J dropped 8 bases, with 11 bases sitting between them. The CDR3 loop spans 14 amino acids. The CDR3 nucleotides read TGTGCCAGCAGCCAAGGCGGAGCAGTGGAAAAACTGTTTTTT. It codes for CASSQGGAVEKLFF.

This chain joins TRBV29-1 and TRBJ1-1; possible D gene TRBD1, 6 bases. Germline CDR1 is SQVTM and CDR2 is ANQGSEA. Between the trimmed V and J ends, which lost 4 bases and 6 bases, there was a span of 15 bases. CDR3 size: 13 residues. The CDR3 is CSVGGNGGAEAFF. The DNA of the CDR3 is TGCAGCGTTGGTGGTAACGGGGGCGCTGAAGCTTTCTTT.

This chain joins TRBV29-1 and TRBJ1-1; no reliable D call. Trimming took off 3 bases at V and 2 bases at J, with 7 bases between the two ends. CDR1 and CDR2 from the germline V gene are SQVTM and ANQGSEA. The CDR3 has 12 amino acids. CDR3 loop: CSVEGINTEAFF. In nucleotides, the CDR3 is TGCAGCGTTGAGGGAATCAACACTGAAGCTTTCTTT.

J is TRBJ2-2 and V is TRBV5-4; 11 nucleotides match TRBD1. Germline assignment: CDR1 SGHNT and CDR2 YYREEE (reference sequence). J gave up 2 bases and V 5 bases, and 11 bases lay outside the gene matches. The CDR3 consists of 18 residues. The DNA for the CDR3 is TGTGCCAGCAGTTTTGGACAGGGGGCGAACTTAAACACCGGGGAGCTGTTTTTT. Translation: CASSFGQGANLNTGELFF. The entire variable domain, with the rest obtained from reference TRBV5-4 and TRBJ2-2, is as follows: ETGVTQSPTHLIKTRGQQVTLRCSSQSGHNTVSWYQQALGQGPQFIFQYYREEENGRGNFPPRFSGLQFPNYSSELNVNALELDDSALYLCASSFGQGANLNTGELFFGEGSRLTVL.

The chain links TRBV6-4 to TRBJ1-6; 10 nucleotides line up with TRBD1. Germline loops: CDR1 MRHNA, CDR2 SNTAGT. The V and J ends lost 1 base and 8 bases, in that order; junction bases with no gene match: 5. The CDR3 is 16 amino acids. Here the CDR3 reads CASSDFDRGPDSPLHF. The CDR3 region has the DNA TGTGCCAGCAGTGACTTCGACAGGGGGCCTGATTCACCCCTCCACTTT.

The chain recombines TRBV7-9 with TRBJ1-6; no firm D call. This CDR3 is built from 13 residues. Trimming cost V 5 bases and J 14 bases, with 16 bases left between them. Germline CDR1 and CDR2: SEHNR and FQNEAQ (reference sequence). CDR3 sequence: CASSPKTLSTLHF. Written as DNA, the CDR3 is TGTGCCAGCAGCCCTAAAACACTGTCGACCCTCCACTTT.

This chain connects TRBV29-1 to TRBJ2-5, with 7 bases fitting TRBD2. The germline V gene has CDR1 SQVTM and CDR2 ANQGSEA. The CDR3 spans 12 residues. Trimming at V came to 5 bases and at J to 4 bases, leaving 4 bases not matched to a gene. The CDR3 is CSVTSVAETQYF. In DNA, the CDR3 is TGCAGCGTTACTAGCGTCGCAGAGACCCAGTACTTC. The whole variable domain, remainder taken from reference TRBV29-1 and TRBJ2-5, is SAVISQKPSRDICQRGTSLTIQCQVDSQVTMMFWYRQQPGQSLTLIATANQGSEATYESGFVIDKFPISRPNLTFSTLTVSNMSPEDSSIYLCSVTSVAETQYFGPGTRLLVL.

This clone was found a few times. The chain uses TRBV5-1 and TRBJ1-3; TRBD1 might be the D (6 bases). Germline V gene sequence: CDR1 SGHRS, CDR2 YFSETQ. There are 15 residues in the CDR3. Between the trimmed V and J ends, which lost 4 bases and 0 bases, there was a span of 11 bases. CDR3 amino acids: CASSRDRNSGNTIYF. As DNA, the CDR3 is TGCGCCAGCAGCCGAGACAGGAACTCTGGAAACACCATATATTTT.

There are a few counts of this clone. The chain couples TRBV9 to TRBJ2-4; D is ambiguous. V was cut by 3 bases and J by 6 bases, with 13 bases left in between. Germline-derived CDR1 and CDR2 are SGDLS and YYNGEE. This CDR3 spans 14 amino acids. The chain's CDR3 is CASSADTPGNIQYF. The CDR3 region has the DNA TGTGCCAGCAGCGCCGACACCCCCGGAAACATTCAGTACTTC.